The present entry profiles one T cell receptor beta chain with its context. This record belongs to a study of shared clonotypes between healthy human individuals. TCRdb keeps only in-frame clones here, not all; method: immunoSEQ multiplex PCR. This sample has millions of clones, with approximately 95% found just once. The V and J ends lost 2 bases and 6 bases respectively, with 13 bases between them. The CDR3 sequence is 13 residues long. Germline V lookup: CDR1 GTSNPN, CDR2 SVGIG (reference sequence). The clonotype originates from a man aged 18-30 years in good health. Some clones in this sample may be carry-over from other donors' samples. The V call is TRBV30, the J call TRBJ1-1, with a tentative D call TRBD1 (6 bases). Sequenced sample: naive CD4+ T cells from PBMCs. The subset here: CD45RA+ positively selected. The CDR3 loop is CAWSIGAGAEAFF. CDR3 nucleotide sequence: TGTGCCTGGAGTATAGGGGCAGGGGCTGAAGCTTTCTTT.